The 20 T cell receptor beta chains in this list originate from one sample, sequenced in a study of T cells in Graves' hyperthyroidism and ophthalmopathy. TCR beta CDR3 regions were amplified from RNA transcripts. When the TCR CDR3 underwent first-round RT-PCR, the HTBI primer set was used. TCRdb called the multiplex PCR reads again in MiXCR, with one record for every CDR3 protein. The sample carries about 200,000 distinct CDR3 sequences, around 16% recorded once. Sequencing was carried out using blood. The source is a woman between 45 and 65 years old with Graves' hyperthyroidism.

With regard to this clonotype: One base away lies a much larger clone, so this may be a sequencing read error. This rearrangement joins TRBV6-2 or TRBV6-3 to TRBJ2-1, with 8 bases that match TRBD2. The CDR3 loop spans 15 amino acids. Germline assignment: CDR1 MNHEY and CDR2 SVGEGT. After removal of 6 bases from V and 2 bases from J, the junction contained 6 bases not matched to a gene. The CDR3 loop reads CASRDPAGAYNEQFF. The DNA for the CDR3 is TGTGCCAGCAGGGACCCAGCGGGAGCCTACAATGAGCAGTTCTTC.

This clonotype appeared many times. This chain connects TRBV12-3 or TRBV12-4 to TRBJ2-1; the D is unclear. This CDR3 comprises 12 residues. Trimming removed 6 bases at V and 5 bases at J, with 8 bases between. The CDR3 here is CASRGNNNEQFF. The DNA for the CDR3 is TGTGCCAGCAGGGGGAATAACAATGAGCAGTTCTTC.

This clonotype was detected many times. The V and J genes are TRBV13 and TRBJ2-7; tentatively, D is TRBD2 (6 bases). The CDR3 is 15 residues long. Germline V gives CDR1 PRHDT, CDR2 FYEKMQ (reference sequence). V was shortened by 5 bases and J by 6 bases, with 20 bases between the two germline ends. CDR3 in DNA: TGTGCCAGCAGCCCCGGAGGTAGCGGACGTAGCGAGCAGTACTTC. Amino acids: CASSPGGSGRSEQYF.

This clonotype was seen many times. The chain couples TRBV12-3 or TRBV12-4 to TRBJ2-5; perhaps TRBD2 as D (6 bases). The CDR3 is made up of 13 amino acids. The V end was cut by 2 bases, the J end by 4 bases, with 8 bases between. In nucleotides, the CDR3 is TGTGCCAGCAGTTTATTTAGCGGAGAGACCCAGTACTTC. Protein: CASSLFSGETQYF.

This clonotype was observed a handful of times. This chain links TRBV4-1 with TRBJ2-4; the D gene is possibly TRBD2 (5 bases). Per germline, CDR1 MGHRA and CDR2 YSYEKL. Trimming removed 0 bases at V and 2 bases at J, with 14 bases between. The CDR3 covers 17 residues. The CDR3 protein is CASSQDPPTGSKNIQYF. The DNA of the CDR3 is TGCGCCAGCAGCCAAGATCCCCCAACGGGATCCAAAAACATTCAGTACTTC.

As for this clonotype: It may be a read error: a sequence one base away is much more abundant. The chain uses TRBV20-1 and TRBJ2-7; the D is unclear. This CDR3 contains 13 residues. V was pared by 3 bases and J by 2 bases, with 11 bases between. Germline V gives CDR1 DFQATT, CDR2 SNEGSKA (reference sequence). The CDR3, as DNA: TGCAGTGCTAGTTGGGATCGGACCTACGAGCAGTACTTC. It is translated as CSASWDRTYEQYF.

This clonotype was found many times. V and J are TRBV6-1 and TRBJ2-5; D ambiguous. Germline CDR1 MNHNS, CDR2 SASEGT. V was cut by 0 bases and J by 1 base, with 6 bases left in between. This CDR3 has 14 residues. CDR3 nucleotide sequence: TGTGCCAGCAGTGAAGCGCGATCCCAAGAGACCCAGTACTTC. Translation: CASSEARSQETQYF.

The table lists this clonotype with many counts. The CDR3 reads CASSFNSGRNSYNEQFF. The CDR3 region has the DNA TGTGCCAGCAGCTTTAATAGCGGGAGAAACTCCTACAATGAGCAGTTCTTC. The chain employs TRBV7-9 and TRBJ2-1, with 9 bases matching TRBD2. The ends lost 3 bases at V and 0 bases at J; junction bases unmatched: 6. The CDR3 has 17 residues. Germline CDR1 and CDR2: SEHNR and FQNEAQ (reference sequence).

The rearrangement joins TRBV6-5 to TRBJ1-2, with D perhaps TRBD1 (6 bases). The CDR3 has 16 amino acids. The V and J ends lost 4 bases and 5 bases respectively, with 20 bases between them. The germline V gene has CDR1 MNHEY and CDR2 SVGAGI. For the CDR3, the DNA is TGTGCCAGCAGTTCCACCCGGAACAGGGAAGAATATGGCTACACCTTC. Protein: CASSSTRNREEYGYTF.

The CDR3 DNA follows: TGCAGTGTCCGGGAACAGGGTCTTCTTAACTATGGCTACACCTTC. Its protein is CSVREQGLLNYGYTF. The chain carries TRBV20-1 and TRBJ1-2, with a tentative D call TRBD1 (6 bases). Trimming took 7 bases from V and 1 from J, leaving 19 bases between them. The CDR3 sequence is 15 residues long. Germline CDR1 is DFQATT and CDR2 is SNEGSKA (reference sequence).

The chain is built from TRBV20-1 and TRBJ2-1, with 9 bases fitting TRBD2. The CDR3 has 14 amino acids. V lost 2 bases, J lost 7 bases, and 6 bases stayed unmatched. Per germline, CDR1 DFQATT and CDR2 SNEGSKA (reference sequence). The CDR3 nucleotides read TGCAGTGCTAGAACCCTAGCGGGGCGAAATGAGCAGTTCTTC. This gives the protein CSARTLAGRNEQFF.

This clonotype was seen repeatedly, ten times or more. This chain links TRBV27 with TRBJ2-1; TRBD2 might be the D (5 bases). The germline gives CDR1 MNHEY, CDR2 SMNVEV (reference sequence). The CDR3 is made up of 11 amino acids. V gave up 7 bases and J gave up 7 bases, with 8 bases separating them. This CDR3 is CASTRDNEQFF. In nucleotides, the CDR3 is TGTGCCAGCACCCGGGATAATGAGCAGTTCTTC.

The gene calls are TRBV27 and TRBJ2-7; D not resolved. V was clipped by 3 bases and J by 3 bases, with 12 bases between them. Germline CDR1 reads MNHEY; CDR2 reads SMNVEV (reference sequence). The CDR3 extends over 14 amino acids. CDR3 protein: CASSFSHGDYEQYF. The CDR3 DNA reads TGTGCCAGCAGTTTTAGTCACGGAGACTACGAGCAGTACTTC.

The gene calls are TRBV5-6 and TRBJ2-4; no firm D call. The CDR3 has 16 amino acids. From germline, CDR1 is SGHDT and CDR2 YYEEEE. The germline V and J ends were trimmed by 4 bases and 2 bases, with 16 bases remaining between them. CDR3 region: CASSPHRNPPKNIQYF. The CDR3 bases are TGTGCCAGCAGCCCACACCGGAATCCTCCCAAAAACATTCAGTACTTC. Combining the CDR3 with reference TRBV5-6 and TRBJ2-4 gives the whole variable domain DAGVTQSPTHLIKTRGQQVTLRCSPKSGHDTVSWYQQALGQGPQFIFQYYEEEERQRGNFPDRFSGHQFPNYSSELNVNALLLGDSALYLCASSPHRNPPKNIQYFGAGTRLSVL.

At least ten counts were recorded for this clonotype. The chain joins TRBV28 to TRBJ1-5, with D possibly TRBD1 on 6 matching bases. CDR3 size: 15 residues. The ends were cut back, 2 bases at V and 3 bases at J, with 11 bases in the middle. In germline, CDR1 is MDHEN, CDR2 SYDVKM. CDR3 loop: CASSLIQGLNQPQHF. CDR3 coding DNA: TGTGCCAGCAGTTTAATACAGGGTCTCAATCAGCCCCAGCATTTT.

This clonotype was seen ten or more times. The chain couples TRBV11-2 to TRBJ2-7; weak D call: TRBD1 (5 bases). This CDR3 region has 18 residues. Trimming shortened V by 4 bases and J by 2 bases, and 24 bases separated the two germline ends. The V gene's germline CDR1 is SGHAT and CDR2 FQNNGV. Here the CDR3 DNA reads TGTGCCAGCAGCTCCTTAATCGACAGACGAGCTTCTACCTACGAGCAGTACTTC. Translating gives CASSSLIDRRASTYEQYF.

As DNA, the CDR3 is TGCAGCGCCCCGGGACAGGGAGGGTCTATAGCCAAAAACATTCAGTACTTC. Its translation is CSAPGQGGSIAKNIQYF. This rearrangement joins TRBV20-1 to TRBJ2-4; 9 nucleotides align to TRBD1. CDR1 and CDR2 (germline): DFQATT, SNEGSKA (reference sequence). The CDR3 contains 17 residues.

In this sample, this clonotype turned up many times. CDR3 sequence reads: CASSLGFGTSIRYEQYF. As DNA, the CDR3 is TGTGCCAGCAGTTTAGGGTTTGGGACTAGTATTCGGTACGAGCAGTACTTC. The V call is TRBV27, the J call TRBJ2-7, with 8 bases lining up with TRBD2. The junction had 13 bases not matched to a gene; V was cut back by 2 bases and J by 4 bases. The CDR3 runs to 17 residues. CDR1 is MNHEY, CDR2 SMNVEV, per germline (reference sequence).

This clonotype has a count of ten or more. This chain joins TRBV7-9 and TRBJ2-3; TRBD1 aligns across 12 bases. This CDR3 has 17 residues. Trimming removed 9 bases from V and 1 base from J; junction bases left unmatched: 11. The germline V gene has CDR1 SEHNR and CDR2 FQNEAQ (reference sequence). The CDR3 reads CASNPGQGAQGTDTQYF. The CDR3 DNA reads TGTGCCAGTAACCCGGGACAGGGGGCGCAGGGCACAGATACGCAGTATTTT.

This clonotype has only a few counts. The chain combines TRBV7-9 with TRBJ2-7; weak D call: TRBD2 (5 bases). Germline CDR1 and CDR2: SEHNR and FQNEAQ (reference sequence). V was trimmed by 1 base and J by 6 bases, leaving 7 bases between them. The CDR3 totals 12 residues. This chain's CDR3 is CASSLGGLEQYF. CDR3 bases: TGTGCCAGCAGCTTAGGCGGACTCGAGCAGTACTTC. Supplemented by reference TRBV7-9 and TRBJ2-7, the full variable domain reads DTGVSQNPRHKITKRGQNVTFRCDPISEHNRLYWYRQTLGQGPEFLTYFQNEAQLEKSRLLSDRFSAERPKGSFSTLEIQRTEQGDSAMYLCASSLGGLEQYFGPGTRLTVT.